The clone carrying this TCR beta chain was recorded a few times. Its antigen is unidentified. This sample is part of a study of CD8 T cells in ankylosing spondylitis. The V gene end was trimmed by 8 bases and the J gene end by 6 bases; junction bases not matched to a gene: 12. This CDR3 is built from 13 residues. CDR1 is DFQATT, CDR2 SNEGSKA, per germline (reference sequence). Scientists made TCR beta libraries using quantitative 5'-RACE with molecular barcodes. One entry per CDR3 protein, called by TCRdb with MiXCR from the 5' RACE reads. The data contain some 140,000 distinct CDR3 sequences, approximately 8.4% of them singletons. Study conclusions and caveats: Made up of several highly homologous variants, a TCR beta motif appeared characteristic of ankylosing spondylitis blood. The disease-linked clones had a CD8+ phenotype and low blood frequencies. Within matched ankylosing spondylitis synovial fluid, disease-linked clones were reportedly significantly enriched.

Sequenced sample: synovial fluid, either unsorted or a sorted T cell fraction (not recorded which). This sequence originates from a male donor with ankylosing spondylitis. This chain links TRBV20-1 with TRBJ2-7; TRBD2 aligns across 8 bases. This CDR3 reads CSIGRGGIFEQYF. The CDR3 DNA is TGCAGTATCGGGAGGGGAGGAATTTTCGAGCAGTACTTC.